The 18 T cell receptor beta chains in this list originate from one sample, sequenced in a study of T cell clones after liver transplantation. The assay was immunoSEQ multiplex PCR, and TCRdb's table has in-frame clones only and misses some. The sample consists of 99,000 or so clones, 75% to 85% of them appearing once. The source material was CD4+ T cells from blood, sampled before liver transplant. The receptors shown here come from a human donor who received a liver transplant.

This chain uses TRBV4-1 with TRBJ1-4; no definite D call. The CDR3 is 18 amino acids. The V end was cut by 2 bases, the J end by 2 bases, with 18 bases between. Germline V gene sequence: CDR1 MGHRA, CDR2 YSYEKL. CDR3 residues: CASSQFAGPKRTNEKLFF. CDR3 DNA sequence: TGCGCCAGCAGCCAATTCGCCGGGCCCAAGCGGACTAATGAAAAACTGTTTTTT.

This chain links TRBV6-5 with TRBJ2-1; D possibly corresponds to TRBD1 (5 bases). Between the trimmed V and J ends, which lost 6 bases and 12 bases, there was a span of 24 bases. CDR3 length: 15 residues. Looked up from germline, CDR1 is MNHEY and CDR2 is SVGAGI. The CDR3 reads CASSHSFGQGLWQFF. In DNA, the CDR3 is TGTGCCAGCAGCCATTCCTTCGGGCAGGGCTTGTGGCAGTTCTTC.

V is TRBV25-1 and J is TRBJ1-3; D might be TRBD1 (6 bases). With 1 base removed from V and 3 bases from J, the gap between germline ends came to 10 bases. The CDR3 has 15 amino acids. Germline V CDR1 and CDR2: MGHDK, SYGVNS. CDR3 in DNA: TGTGCCAGCAGTGAATTGGGGGGCTTTGGAAACACCATATATTTT. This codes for CASSELGGFGNTIYF. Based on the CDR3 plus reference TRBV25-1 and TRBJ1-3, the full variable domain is EADIYQTPRYLVIGTGKKITLECSQTMGHDKMYWYQQDPGMELHLIHYSYGVNSTEKGDLSSESTVSRIRTEHFPLTLESARPSHTSQYLCASSELGGFGNTIYFGEGSWLTVV.

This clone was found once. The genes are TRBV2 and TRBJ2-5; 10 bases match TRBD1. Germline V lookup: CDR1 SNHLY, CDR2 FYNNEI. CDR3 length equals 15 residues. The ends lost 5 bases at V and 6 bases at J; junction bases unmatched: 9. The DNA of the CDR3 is TGTGCCAGCAGTCGATTGACAGGGGGCAAACAGACCCAGTACTTC. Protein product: CASSRLTGGKQTQYF. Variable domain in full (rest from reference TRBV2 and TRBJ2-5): EPEVTQTPSHQVTQMGQEVILRCVPISNHLYFYWYRQILGQKVEFLVSFYNNEISEKSEIFDDQFSVERPDGSNFTLKIRSTKLEDSAMYFCASSRLTGGKQTQYFGPGTRLLVL.

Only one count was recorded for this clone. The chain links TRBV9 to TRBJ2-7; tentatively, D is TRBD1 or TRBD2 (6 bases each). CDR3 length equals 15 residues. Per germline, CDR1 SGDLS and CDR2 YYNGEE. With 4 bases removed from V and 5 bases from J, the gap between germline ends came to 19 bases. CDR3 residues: CASSPRGDELDEQYF. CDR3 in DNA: TGTGCCAGCAGCCCTAGGGGGGACGAGCTGGACGAGCAGTACTTC.

As DNA, the CDR3 is TGTGCCAGCAGCCCCCCCGGGGGTTGGGGCTACACCTTC. It encodes CASSPPGGWGYTF. The chain employs TRBV5-4 and TRBJ1-2; TRBD1 might be the D (5 bases). This CDR3 contains 13 residues. Trimming pared 4 bases from V and 8 bases from J, leaving 15 bases between. Germline V gives CDR1 SGHNT, CDR2 YYREEE (reference sequence).

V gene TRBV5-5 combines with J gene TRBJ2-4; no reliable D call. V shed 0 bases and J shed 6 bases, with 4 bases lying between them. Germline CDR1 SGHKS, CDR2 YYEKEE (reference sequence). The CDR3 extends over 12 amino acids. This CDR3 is CASSLEGNIQYF. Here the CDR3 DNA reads TGTGCCAGCAGCTTGGAGGGAAACATTCAGTACTTC.

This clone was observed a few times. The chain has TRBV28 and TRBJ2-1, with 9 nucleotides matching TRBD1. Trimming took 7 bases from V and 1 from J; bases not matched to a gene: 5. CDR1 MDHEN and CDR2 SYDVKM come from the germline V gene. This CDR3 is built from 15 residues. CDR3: CASTTGQGSYNEQFF. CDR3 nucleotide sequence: TGTGCCAGCACCACCGGACAGGGGTCCTACAATGAGCAGTTCTTC.

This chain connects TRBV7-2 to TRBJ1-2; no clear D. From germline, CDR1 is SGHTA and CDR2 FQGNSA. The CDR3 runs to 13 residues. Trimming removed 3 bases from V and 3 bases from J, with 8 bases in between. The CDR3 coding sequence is TGTGCCAGCAGCTTGGAGGGTCACTATGGCTACACCTTC. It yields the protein CASSLEGHYGYTF.

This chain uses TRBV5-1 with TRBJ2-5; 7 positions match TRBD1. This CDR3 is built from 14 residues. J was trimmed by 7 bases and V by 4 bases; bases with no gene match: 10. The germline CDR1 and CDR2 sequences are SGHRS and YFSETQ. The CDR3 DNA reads TGCGCCAGCAGCCCACTACAGGGGCTTGGGACCCAGTACTTC. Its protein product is CASSPLQGLGTQYF.

The CDR3 DNA sequence: TGTGCCAGCTCACCGACGGCTCAGGGAGCGTGGGACACTGAAGCTTTCTTT. It encodes CASSPTAQGAWDTEAFF. The V and J genes are TRBV18 and TRBJ1-1; a possible D gene is TRBD1 (5 bases). Germline V gene data show CDR1 as KGHSH and CDR2 as LQKENI. V was pared by 3 bases and J by 3 bases, with 20 bases between. The CDR3 is 17 amino acids.

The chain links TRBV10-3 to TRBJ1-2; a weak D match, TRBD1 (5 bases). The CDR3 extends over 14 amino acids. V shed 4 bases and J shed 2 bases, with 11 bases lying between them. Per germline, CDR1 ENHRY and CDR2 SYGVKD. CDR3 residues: CAISVATENYGYTF. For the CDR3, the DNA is TGTGCCATCAGTGTCGCGACAGAGAACTATGGCTACACCTTC.

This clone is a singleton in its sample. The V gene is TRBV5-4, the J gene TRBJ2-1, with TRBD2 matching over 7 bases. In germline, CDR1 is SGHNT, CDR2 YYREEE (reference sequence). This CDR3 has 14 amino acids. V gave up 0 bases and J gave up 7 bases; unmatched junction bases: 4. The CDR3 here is CASSLAGRTNEQFF. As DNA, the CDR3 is TGTGCCAGCAGCTTGGCCGGGAGGACAAATGAGCAGTTCTTC.

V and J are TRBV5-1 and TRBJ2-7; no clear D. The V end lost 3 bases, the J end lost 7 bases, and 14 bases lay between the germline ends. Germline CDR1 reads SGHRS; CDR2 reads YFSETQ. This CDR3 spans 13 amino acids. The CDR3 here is CASSSGPDLEQYF. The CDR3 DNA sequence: TGCGCCAGCAGCTCCGGCCCAGACCTAGAGCAGTACTTC.

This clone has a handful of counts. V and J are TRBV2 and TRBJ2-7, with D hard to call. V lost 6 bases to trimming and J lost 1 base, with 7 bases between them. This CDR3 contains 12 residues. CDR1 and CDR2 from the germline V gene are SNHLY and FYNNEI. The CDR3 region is CASSEQSYEQYF. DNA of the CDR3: TGTGCCAGCAGCGAACAGTCCTACGAGCAGTACTTC. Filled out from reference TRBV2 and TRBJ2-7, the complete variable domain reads EPEVTQTPSHQVTQMGQEVILRCVPISNHLYFYWYRQILGQKVEFLVSFYNNEISEKSEIFDDQFSVERPDGSNFTLKIRSTKLEDSAMYFCASSEQSYEQYFGPGTRLTVT.

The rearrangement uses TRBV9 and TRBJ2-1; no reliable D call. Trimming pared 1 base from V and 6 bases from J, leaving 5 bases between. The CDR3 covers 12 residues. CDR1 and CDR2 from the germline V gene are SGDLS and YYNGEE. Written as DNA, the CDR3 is TGTGCCAGCAGCGTACCAGGCAATGAGCAGTTCTTC. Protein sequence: CASSVPGNEQFF.

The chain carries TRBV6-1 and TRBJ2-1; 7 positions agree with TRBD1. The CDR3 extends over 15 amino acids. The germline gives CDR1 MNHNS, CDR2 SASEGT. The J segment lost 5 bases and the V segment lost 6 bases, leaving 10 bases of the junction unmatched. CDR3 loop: CASSYPQGRDNEQFF. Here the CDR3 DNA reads TGTGCCAGCAGCTACCCACAGGGGAGAGACAATGAGCAGTTCTTC.

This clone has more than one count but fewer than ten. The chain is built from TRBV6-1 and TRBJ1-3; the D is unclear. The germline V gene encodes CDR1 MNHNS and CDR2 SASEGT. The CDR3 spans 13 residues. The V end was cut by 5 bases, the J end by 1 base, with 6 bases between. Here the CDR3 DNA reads TGTGCCAGCAGTACAGCTTCTGGAAACACCATATATTTT. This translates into CASSTASGNTIYF.